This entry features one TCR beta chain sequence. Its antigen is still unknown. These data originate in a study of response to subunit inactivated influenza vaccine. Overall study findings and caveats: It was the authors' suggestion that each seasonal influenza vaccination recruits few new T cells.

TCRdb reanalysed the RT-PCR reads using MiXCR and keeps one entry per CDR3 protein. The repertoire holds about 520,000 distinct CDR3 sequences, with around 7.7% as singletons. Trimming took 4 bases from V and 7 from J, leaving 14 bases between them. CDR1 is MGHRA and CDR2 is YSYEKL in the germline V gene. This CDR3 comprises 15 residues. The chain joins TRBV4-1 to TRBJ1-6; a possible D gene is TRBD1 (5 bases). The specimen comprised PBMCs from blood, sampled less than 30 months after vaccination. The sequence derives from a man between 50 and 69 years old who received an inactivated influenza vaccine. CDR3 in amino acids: CASSPRDAGNSPLHF. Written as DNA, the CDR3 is TGCGCCAGCAGCCCGAGGGACGCCGGGAATTCACCCCTCCACTTT.